A single sample gave rise to the 25 T cell receptor beta chains below, sequenced in a study of beta chain features in type 1 diabetes. Study results and limitations: Significant though moderate, a shortening of TCRB CDR3s appeared in all four CD4+ subsets of Type 1 diabetes patients.

The isolated RNA, all of it, was reverse transcribed, so expressed TCRB transcripts were what got sequenced. The assay was immunoSEQ multiplex PCR, and TCRdb's table has in-frame clones only and misses some. The data contain around 14,000 clones, 65% to 85% of them seen just once; the ten biggest clones take up around 0.34%. These receptors lack a known antigen. Sequenced input: stem cell memory CD4+ T cells from blood. All receptors come from a woman between 18 and 30 years old with type 1 diabetes.

The V gene is TRBV7-2, the J gene TRBJ2-3; the D gene is possibly TRBD1 (5 bases). CDR1 is SGHTA and CDR2 is FQGNSA in the germline V gene. There are 14 residues in the CDR3. V dropped 2 bases and J dropped 4 bases, with 10 bases sitting between them. This CDR3 is CASSLFVGPDTQYF. CDR3 in DNA: TGTGCCAGCAGCTTATTTGTGGGGCCAGATACGCAGTATTTT. Based on the CDR3 plus reference TRBV7-2 and TRBJ2-3, the full variable domain is GAGVSQSPSNKVTEKGKDVELRCDPISGHTALYWYRQSLGQGLEFLIYFQGNSAPDKSGLPSDRFSAERTGGSVSTLTIQRTQQEDSAVYLCASSLFVGPDTQYFGPGTRLTVL.

In this sample, this clone turned up once. In DNA form, the CDR3 reads TGTGCCAGCAGTTTCCGGGACTCTGAGCAGTTCTTC. It encodes CASSFRDSEQFF. The J gene is TRBJ2-1, the V gene TRBV28; tentative D call: TRBD2 (6 bases). V gave up 3 bases and J gave up 9 bases, with 9 bases separating them. This CDR3 has 12 amino acids. CDR1 MDHEN and CDR2 SYDVKM come from the germline V gene.

The rearrangement joins TRBV6-5 to TRBJ2-7; tentatively, D is TRBD1 (6 bases). Trimming took off 6 bases at V and 4 bases at J, with 13 bases between the two ends. Germline V lookup: CDR1 MNHEY, CDR2 SVGAGI. The CDR3 sequence is 13 residues long. The CDR3 spells CASSNTRGYEQYV. Written as DNA, the CDR3 is TGTGCCAGCAGCAATACTAGGGGGTACGAGCAGTACGTC.

This chain joins TRBV11-2 and TRBJ2-1; D is undetermined. The V gene's germline CDR1 is SGHAT and CDR2 FQNNGV. The CDR3 has 11 amino acids. Trimming left V 5 bases short and J 13 bases short, with 12 bases between. The CDR3 is CASSDSLGQFF. Here the CDR3 DNA reads TGTGCCAGCAGCGACTCGCTAGGACAGTTCTTC.

This chain connects TRBV7-9 to TRBJ1-1; D gene ambiguous. CDR3 length equals 16 residues. V shed 4 bases and J shed 5 bases, with 20 bases lying between them. Germline values: CDR1 SEHNR, CDR2 FQNEAQ (reference sequence). CDR3 protein: CASSSFGRVTGTEAFF. The CDR3 DNA follows: TGTGCCAGCAGCTCCTTTGGGCGGGTGACGGGTACTGAAGCTTTCTTT.

V usage is TRBV7-3 and J usage is TRBJ2-2; possible D gene TRBD1, 5 bases. The V gene lost 4 bases and the J gene lost 6 bases, with 9 bases spanning the gap. Germline V CDR1 and CDR2: SGHTA, FQGTGA. This CDR3 is built from 13 residues. CDR3 bases: TGTGCCAGCAGCTCCAGGGTTGCCGGGGAGCTGTTTTTT. It yields the protein CASSSRVAGELFF.

The chain links TRBV5-1 to TRBJ2-5; 8 nucleotides match TRBD1. The J segment lost 2 bases and the V segment lost 0 bases, leaving 9 bases of the junction unmatched. CDR1 is SGHRS and CDR2 is YFSETQ in the germline V gene. This CDR3 comprises 17 residues. For the CDR3, the DNA is TGCGCCAGCAGCTTGGCCCTGACAGGGGCTCGGCAAGAGACCCAGTACTTC. Residues: CASSLALTGARQETQYF.

The table lists this clone with a few counts. The chain is built from TRBV7-2 and TRBJ2-4, with 8 bases aligning to TRBD1. Per germline, CDR1 SGHTA and CDR2 FQGNSA. The CDR3 sequence is 18 residues long. V trimming: 5 bases; J trimming: 4 bases; junction bases outside the gene matches: 16. In nucleotides, the CDR3 is TGTGCCAGCAGCCCCGTACCCAGGGGACAGGCGTTGAAAAACATTCAGTACTTC. This gives the protein CASSPVPRGQALKNIQYF.

The chain couples TRBV10-3 to TRBJ2-5; 7 nucleotides line up with TRBD2. The closer fit of TRBJ2-7 to the DNA end suggests the J call may be wrong. Germline CDR1 is ENHRY and CDR2 is SYGVKD. There are 16 residues in the CDR3. The chain's CDR3 is CAISGENGRYRYEQYF. The CDR3 coding sequence is TGTGCCATCAGCGGCGAAAACGGGAGGTATAGATACGAGCAGTACTTC.

There are a few counts of this clone. The V gene is TRBV7-2, the J gene TRBJ2-7; TRBD2 aligns across 10 bases. V gave up 4 bases and J gave up 2 bases; unmatched junction bases: 2. The germline V gene encodes CDR1 SGHTA and CDR2 FQGNSA. The CDR3 runs to 14 residues. The chain's CDR3 is CASSSGLAAYEQYV. The CDR3 bases are TGTGCCAGCAGCTCAGGACTAGCGGCCTACGAGCAGTACGTC.

The chain combines TRBV4-3 with TRBJ2-1, with D possibly TRBD2 on 6 matching bases. Trimming removed 0 bases at V and 8 bases at J, with 11 bases between. Germline V gene sequence: CDR1 LGHNA, CDR2 YSLEER. This CDR3 has 14 residues. CDR3 amino acids: CASSQEGRKDEQFF. The CDR3 coding sequence is TGCGCCAGCAGCCAAGAAGGGAGGAAGGATGAGCAGTTCTTC.

V and J are TRBV12-2 and TRBJ2-7; TRBD2 is the table's D call, not checked against the DNA. TRBV12-2 is a recognized pseudogene. The CDR3 is made up of 13 amino acids. The chain's CDR3 is CASRFLASYEQYF. CDR3 DNA sequence: TGTGCAAGTCGCTTTCTAGCGAGCTACGAGCAGTACTTC.

The chain links TRBV25-1 to TRBJ2-3; D call uncertain. V lost 3 bases, J lost 5 bases, and 9 bases lay in between. Germline CDR1 reads MGHDK; CDR2 reads SYGVNS. This CDR3 spans 13 amino acids. This chain's CDR3 is CASSDFTVDTQYF. The DNA of the CDR3 is TGTGCCAGCAGTGATTTCACGGTAGATACGCAGTATTTT.

This chain joins TRBV29-1 and TRBJ2-7, with TRBD2 as a possible D gene (5 bases). From germline, CDR1 is SQVTM and CDR2 ANQGSEA. This CDR3 has 11 amino acids. Trimming shortened V by 6 bases and J by 6 bases, and 12 bases separated the two germline ends. CDR3 amino acids: CSVRELAEQYF. Here the CDR3 DNA reads TGCAGCGTAAGGGAGCTCGCCGAGCAGTACTTC.

This chain links TRBV21-1 with TRBJ2-3; the D segment call TRBD1 is taken from the table without a DNA check. TRBV21-1 counts as a pseudogene. The CDR3 totals 18 residues. The CDR3 nucleotides are TGTGCCAGCAGCAAAGGCCTAGTGGACAGACAGGAAAGTGGTACGCAGTATTTT. Its translation is CASSKGLVDRQESGTQYF.

The chain joins TRBV10-1 to TRBJ2-5; D remains unclear. Trimming pared 0 bases from V and 1 base from J, leaving 9 bases between. This CDR3 has 15 residues. Germline V lookup: CDR1 WNHNN, CDR2 SYGVQD (reference sequence). This chain's CDR3 is CASSESLAAQETQYF. The CDR3 region has the DNA TGCGCCAGCAGTGAGTCTTTAGCAGCCCAAGAGACCCAGTACTTC.

The rearrangement links TRBV5-1 to TRBJ2-1, with 8 bases fitting TRBD2. CDR1 is SGHRS, CDR2 YFSETQ, per germline. The CDR3 extends over 16 amino acids. V trimming: 3 bases; J trimming: 3 bases; junction bases outside the gene matches: 8. CDR3 DNA sequence: TGCGCCAGCAGCTCGAATAGCGGGATGGGCTACAATGAGCAGTTCTTC. This sequence encodes CASSSNSGMGYNEQFF. The full variable domain, in which reference TRBV5-1 and TRBJ2-1 provide the parts outside the CDR3, is KAGVTQTPRYLIKTRGQQVTLSCSPISGHRSVSWYQQTPGQGLQFLFEYFSETQRNKGNFPGRFSGRQFSNSRSEMNVSTLELGDSALYLCASSSNSGMGYNEQFFGPGTRLTVL.

The J gene is TRBJ2-3, the V gene TRBV19; D perhaps matches TRBD1 (5 bases). From germline, CDR1 is LNHDA and CDR2 SQIVND (reference sequence). The germline V and J ends were trimmed by 8 bases and 2 bases, with 20 bases remaining between them. This CDR3 comprises 16 residues. CDR3 protein: CASRGWGSWATDTQYF. CDR3 coding DNA: TGTGCCAGTCGCGGCTGGGGCAGTTGGGCCACAGATACGCAGTATTTT.

The rearrangement links TRBV4-1 to TRBJ1-5; 10 bases agree with TRBD1. Germline-derived CDR1 and CDR2 are MGHRA and YSYEKL. J was trimmed by 6 bases and V by 2 bases; bases with no gene match: 7. The CDR3 consists of 16 residues. The CDR3, as DNA: TGCGCCAGCAGCCAACAGGACAGGGGGGGCGGTCAGCCCCAGCATTTT. This gives the protein CASSQQDRGGGQPQHF.

The gene calls are TRBV5-1 and TRBJ2-5; D is possibly TRBD2 (8 bases). The germline V gene has CDR1 SGHRS and CDR2 YFSETQ. CDR3 size: 15 residues. Between the trimmed V and J ends, which lost 0 bases and 4 bases, there was a span of 13 bases. Here the CDR3 DNA reads TGCGCCAGCAGCTTGGACGGGAGGGACAGAGAGACCCAGTACTTC. It yields the protein CASSLDGRDRETQYF. Full variable domain (missing parts from reference TRBV5-1 and TRBJ2-5): KAGVTQTPRYLIKTRGQQVTLSCSPISGHRSVSWYQQTPGQGLQFLFEYFSETQRNKGNFPGRFSGRQFSNSRSEMNVSTLELGDSALYLCASSLDGRDRETQYFGPGTRLLVL.

The J gene is TRBJ2-3, the V gene TRBV7-9, with 10 bases fitting TRBD2. Trimming removed 3 bases from V and 1 base from J; junction bases left unmatched: 4. Germline CDR1 is SEHNR and CDR2 is FQNEAQ (reference sequence). The CDR3 spans 16 residues. For the CDR3, the DNA is TGTGCCAGCAGCTTTAGCGGGAGGCCCCGCACAGATACGCAGTATTTT. Translating gives CASSFSGRPRTDTQYF.

This chain links TRBV2 with TRBJ2-3, with TRBD1 as a possible D gene (5 bases). Trimming removed 6 bases from V and 2 bases from J, with 21 bases in between. Germline-derived CDR1 and CDR2 are SNHLY and FYNNEI. The CDR3 loop spans 17 amino acids. CDR3 in DNA: TGTGCCAGCAGGGATTTCAGACAGACCGGTATCACAGATACGCAGTATTTT. This translates into CASRDFRQTGITDTQYF.

The chain employs TRBV23-1 and TRBJ1-4, with 7 bases that match TRBD1. TRBV23-1 is an open reading frame, and its role is uncertain. This CDR3 spans 16 amino acids. J gave up 7 bases and V 0 bases, and 8 bases lay outside the gene matches. The CDR3 DNA reads as TGCGCCAGCAGTCAATCAAGACAGGGTGGGACTGAAAAACTGTTTTTT. Amino acid sequence: CASSQSRQGGTEKLFF.

V gene TRBV28 combines with J gene TRBJ1-1; 7 bases match TRBD1. This CDR3 spans 15 amino acids. Looked up from germline, CDR1 is MDHEN and CDR2 is SYDVKM. V shed 9 bases and J 1 base; nucleotides not matched to a gene: 11. CDR3 nucleotides: TGTGCCAGTTCCCTGGGACAGTTAGGGAACACTGAAGCTTTCTTT. As protein: CASSLGQLGNTEAFF.

The CDR3 DNA follows: TGTGCCAGCAGCTCGGGCCACACGGGAGGAAGAGAGACCCAGTACTTC. Translation gives CASSSGHTGGRETQYF. The genes are TRBV7-9 and TRBJ2-5, with 7 bases that match TRBD2. V shed 4 bases and J 4 bases; nucleotides not matched to a gene: 12. The CDR3 extends over 16 amino acids. Looked up from germline, CDR1 is SEHNR and CDR2 is FQNEAQ (reference sequence). Variable domain in full (rest from reference TRBV7-9 and TRBJ2-5): DTGVSQNPRHKITKRGQNVTFRCDPISEHNRLYWYRQTLGQGPEFLTYFQNEAQLEKSRLLSDRFSAERPKGSFSTLEIQRTEQGDSAMYLCASSSGHTGGRETQYFGPGTRLLVL.